This passage covers 24 T cell receptor beta chains from one sample sequenced in a study of blood T cell repertoires in COVID-19. Sequencing was performed with immunoSEQ multiplex PCR; in TCRdb, only in-frame clones are kept and a portion is missing. The table has tens of thousands of clones, approximately 85% seen once; the top ten hold over 12%. The specimen sequenced was peripheral blood. These receptors were taken from a human donor in a cohort sampled during active COVID-19.

The chain combines TRBV5-1 with TRBJ2-2; 12 bases align to TRBD2. The V gene end was trimmed by 6 bases and the J gene end by 3 bases; junction bases not matched to a gene: 12. Germline lookup yields CDR1 SGHRS and CDR2 YFSETQ. This CDR3 is 18 amino acids long. CDR3 sequence reads: CASTFQHSSGGDTGELFF. The CDR3 DNA is TGCGCCAGCACCTTCCAACATTCTAGCGGGGGGGACACCGGGGAGCTGTTTTTT.

The V and J genes are TRBV7-9 and TRBJ1-1, with TRBD1 matching over 9 bases. The V gene's germline CDR1 is SEHNR and CDR2 FQNEAQ (reference sequence). This CDR3 has 14 residues. V lost 0 bases, J lost 11 bases, and 7 bases stayed unmatched. CDR3 sequence (DNA): TGTGCCAGCAGCTTAGCTCACGGGACAGGGCAGGCTTTCTTT. Translation gives CASSLAHGTGQAFF.

J is TRBJ2-1 and V is TRBV21-1; the table's D call of TRBD1 was not tested on the DNA. TRBV21-1 represents a pseudogene. The CDR3 contains 17 residues. CDR3 loop: CASSKDRQRSSYNEQFF. In DNA form, the CDR3 reads TGTGCCAGCAGCAAAGACAGACAGAGATCGTCCTACAATGAGCAGTTCTTC.

The chain recombines TRBV10-3 with TRBJ2-7; D unresolved. CDR1 ENHRY and CDR2 SYGVKD come from the germline V gene. This CDR3 contains 12 residues. V lost 0 bases to trimming and J lost 5 bases, with 5 bases between them. The CDR3 nucleotides are TGTGCCATCAGTGAGTCGAGAAACGAGCAGTACTTC. Amino acids: CAISESRNEQYF.

In its sample, this clone was seen a few times. V and J are TRBV7-8 and TRBJ1-2; tentative D call: TRBD1 (6 bases). V was clipped by 5 bases and J by 5 bases, with 15 bases between them. This CDR3 has 14 amino acids. Germline V CDR1 and CDR2: SGHVS, FQNEAQ. DNA for the CDR3: TGTGCCAGCAGCCCAGGGGTAGTTGCTTATGGCTACACCTTC. Protein: CASSPGVVAYGYTF.

The chain carries TRBV7-2 and TRBJ1-2, with D maybe TRBD1 (5 bases). The V end was cut by 5 bases, the J end by 7 bases, with 17 bases between. The CDR3 has 14 amino acids. Looked up from germline, CDR1 is SGHTA and CDR2 is FQGNSA. CDR3 sequence: CASSPTRGIGGYTF. DNA for the CDR3: TGTGCCAGCAGCCCAACCCGGGGGATCGGTGGCTACACCTTC.

This rearrangement joins TRBV5-1 to TRBJ2-5, with TRBD2 as a possible D gene (5 bases). The CDR3 runs to 15 residues. CDR1 and CDR2 (germline): SGHRS, YFSETQ. The V end was cut by 0 bases, the J end by 1 base, with 10 bases between. CDR3 region: CASSLGLSFQETQYF. CDR3 bases: TGCGCCAGCAGCTTGGGACTATCCTTCCAAGAGACCCAGTACTTC.

The rearrangement uses TRBV5-4 and TRBJ2-6; D is undetermined. This CDR3 has 15 amino acids. Germline lookup yields CDR1 SGHNT and CDR2 YYREEE (reference sequence). With 4 bases removed from V and 0 bases from J, the gap between germline ends came to 8 bases. The CDR3 here is CASSPQASGANVLTF. DNA of the CDR3: TGTGCCAGCAGCCCCCAAGCCTCTGGGGCCAACGTCCTGACTTTC.

This clone showed up just once. CDR3 sequence (DNA): TGTGCCTGGAGTGTCTACCTAGGCGGGACCGGGGAGCTGTTTTTT. Its protein product is CAWSVYLGGTGELFF. The V call is TRBV30, the J call TRBJ2-2; weak D call: TRBD2 (5 bases). This CDR3 contains 15 residues. Germline V gene lookup returns CDR1 GTSNPN and CDR2 SVGIG (reference sequence). V gave up 0 bases and J gave up 5 bases, with 13 bases separating them.

The chain couples TRBV6-1 to TRBJ1-3; no reliable D call. CDR3 length: 14 amino acids. CDR1 and CDR2 (germline): MNHNS, SASEGT. Trimming cost V 2 bases and J 0 bases, with 5 bases left between them. CDR3: CASSEHFSGNTIYF. CDR3 DNA sequence: TGTGCCAGCAGTGAACACTTCTCTGGAAACACCATATATTTT.

The genes are TRBV2 and TRBJ1-2; a possible D gene is TRBD1 (5 bases). From germline, CDR1 is SNHLY and CDR2 FYNNEI. The CDR3 sequence is 15 residues long. The V gene lost 6 bases and the J gene lost 4 bases, with 18 bases spanning the gap. As DNA, the CDR3 is TGTGCCAGCAGCGCCGACAGCCCCCAAGGCTATGGCTACACCTTC. This gives the protein CASSADSPQGYGYTF.

This clone appeared a single time. The chain uses TRBV20-1 and TRBJ2-1; possibly TRBD2 for D (6 bases). Germline V lookup: CDR1 DFQATT, CDR2 SNEGSKA (reference sequence). This CDR3 comprises 11 residues. With 3 bases removed from V and 13 bases from J, the gap between germline ends came to 13 bases. The CDR3 region is CSARVGSYQFF. DNA of the CDR3: TGCAGTGCTAGGGTCGGGAGTTATCAGTTCTTC.

This chain joins TRBV27 and TRBJ1-3; D is unclear. The V gene's germline CDR1 is MNHEY and CDR2 SMNVEV (reference sequence). The CDR3 contains 14 residues. The ends were cut back, 6 bases at V and 2 bases at J, with 11 bases in the middle. CDR3 amino acids: CASRAALPGNTIYF. CDR3 nucleotides: TGTGCCAGCAGGGCGGCACTCCCTGGAAACACCATATATTTT.

The V gene is TRBV5-1, the J gene TRBJ2-1; 8 bases line up with TRBD2. The CDR3 is 16 residues long. V gave up 1 base and J gave up 4 bases; unmatched junction bases: 7. The germline CDR1 and CDR2 sequences are SGHRS and YFSETQ. For the CDR3, the DNA is TGCGCCAGCAGCTTGCGGGGTGGCGGGAGGTACAATGAGCAGTTCTTC. Its protein product is CASSLRGGGRYNEQFF.

The rearrangement joins TRBV19 to TRBJ2-7; 10 bases fit TRBD1. The CDR3 is made up of 15 amino acids. In germline, CDR1 is LNHDA, CDR2 SQIVND (reference sequence). V was clipped by 4 bases and J by 5 bases; unmatched bases: 8. In DNA, the CDR3 is TGTGCCAGTAGTAGACCGGGACAGGGGAGGAACGAGCAGTACTTC. It translates to CASSRPGQGRNEQYF.

The rearrangement uses TRBV7-6 and TRBJ1-5, with D tentatively TRBD1 (5 bases). The CDR3 has 14 residues. The germline CDR1 and CDR2 sequences are SGHVS and FNYEAQ. The ends were cut back, 5 bases at V and 6 bases at J, with 14 bases in the middle. CDR3 amino acids: CASSAGRGGQPQHF. The CDR3, as DNA: TGTGCCAGCAGCGCTGGGAGGGGTGGTCAGCCCCAGCATTTT.

This rearrangement joins TRBV6-5 to TRBJ1-6; 9 bases agree with TRBD1. The CDR3 covers 15 residues. Germline values: CDR1 MNHEY, CDR2 SVGAGI. V dropped 6 bases and J dropped 5; count of bases not matched to a gene: 5. In DNA, the CDR3 is TGTGCCAGCAGGCGCCGGACAGGGGATAATTCACCCCTCCACTTT. Translation: CASRRRTGDNSPLHF.

The rearrangement joins TRBV12-3 or TRBV12-4 to TRBJ2-7; D is uncertain. V was cut by 6 bases and J by 1 base, with 7 bases left in between. The CDR3 is made up of 12 amino acids. CDR3 in amino acids: CASSPESYEQYF. CDR3 sequence (DNA): TGTGCCAGCAGCCCCGAGTCCTACGAGCAGTACTTC.

This clone was counted between two and nine times. J is TRBJ2-3 and V is TRBV2; the match to TRBD2 covers 8 bases. J lost 2 bases, V lost 7 bases, and 8 bases had no gene match. The CDR3 runs 15 residues. CDR1 and CDR2 (germline): SNHLY, FYNNEI. CDR3 nucleotide sequence: TGTGCCAGCAATAAGGCTAGCGGGTACACAGATACGCAGTATTTT. Protein sequence: CASNKASGYTDTQYF.

V usage is TRBV5-6 and J usage is TRBJ1-2; TRBD1 agrees at 8 bases. The CDR3 consists of 14 residues. Trimming cost V 2 bases and J 7 bases; bases outside gene matches: 7. The germline gives CDR1 SGHDT, CDR2 YYEEEE. The CDR3 nucleotides are TGTGCCAGCAGCTTCAGGACAGGGCCGTTTGGCTACACCTTC. It codes for CASSFRTGPFGYTF.

The chain has TRBV30 and TRBJ1-1, with D possibly being TRBD1 (5 bases). CDR1 GTSNPN and CDR2 SVGIG come from the germline V gene (reference sequence). The length of the CDR3 is 16 residues. Trimming shortened V by 3 bases and J by 8 bases, and 25 bases separated the two germline ends. The CDR3 spells CAWSSLARDLYREAFF. CDR3 bases: TGTGCCTGGAGCTCCCTCGCCCGGGACTTATATCGCGAAGCTTTCTTT. The full variable domain, in which reference TRBV30 and TRBJ1-1 provide the parts outside the CDR3, is SQTIHQWPATLVQPVGSPLSLECTVEGTSNPNLYWYRQAAGRGLQLLFYSVGIGQISSEVPQNLSASRPQDRQFILSSKKLLLSDSGFYLCAWSSLARDLYREAFFGQGTRLTVV.

The chain couples TRBV6-6 to TRBJ2-3, with D unresolved. This CDR3 is 14 amino acids long. Trimming cost V 2 bases and J 1 base, with 7 bases left between them. Germline V gene sequence: CDR1 MNHNY, CDR2 SVGAGI (reference sequence). CDR3: CASSYGRGTDTQYF. The CDR3, as DNA: TGTGCCAGCAGTTACGGCCGGGGCACAGATACGCAGTATTTT.

The gene calls are TRBV3-1 (or the pseudogene TRBV3-2) and TRBJ1-2, with TRBD1 matching 9 bases. The CDR3 covers 13 residues. Looked up from germline, CDR1 is LGHDT and CDR2 is YNNKEL (reference sequence). The ends lost 4 bases at V and 8 bases at J; junction bases unmatched: 5. The CDR3 DNA reads TGTGCCAGCAGCCCGGGGACAGGGATGGGCTACACCTTC. Protein product: CASSPGTGMGYTF.

This clone was seen only a few times. This sequence joins TRBV4-2 and TRBJ2-2; no clear D gene. The CDR3 contains 17 residues. CDR1 is LGHNA, CDR2 YNFKEQ, per germline. Trimming removed 0 bases at V and 4 bases at J, with 15 bases between. For the CDR3, the DNA is TGTGCCAGCAGCCAAGATAGGCTGCGGAAAATCACCGGGGAGCTGTTTTTT. Translated, it gives CASSQDRLRKITGELFF.